The 23 T cell receptor beta chains presented below share a single source sample, sequenced in a study of T-cell memory formation after mild COVID-19. TCRdb reprocessed the 5' RACE reads via MiXCR and lists one record per CDR3 protein. This table holds some 150,000 distinct CDR3 sequences, more than 13% found once. Material for sequencing was PBMCs or a T cell subset sorted from them (not recorded which). The receptors here all came from an adult woman who had mild COVID-19 (a few samples of this study predate the infection). Cell type and time point are not known.

The chain couples TRBV29-1 to TRBJ2-2, with D possibly TRBD2 on 6 matching bases. The germline V and J ends were trimmed by 4 bases and 1 base, with 13 bases remaining between them. The germline CDR1 and CDR2 sequences are SQVTM and ANQGSEA. The CDR3 is 15 amino acids. For the CDR3, the DNA is TGCAGCGTTGTAGGAGCTAGCGAGAACACCGGGGAGCTGTTTTTT. Amino acids: CSVVGASENTGELFF.

The chain joins TRBV10-3 to TRBJ1-2, with a weak D call TRBD1 (5 bases). Germline CDR1 and CDR2: ENHRY and SYGVKD. V was pared by 9 bases and J by 4 bases, with 18 bases between. The CDR3 consists of 14 residues. DNA for the CDR3: TGTGCCATACTACCCTCCGGGACCCCCTATGGCTACACCTTC. Protein sequence: CAILPSGTPYGYTF.

J is TRBJ2-5 and V is TRBV6-5, with a possible D match to TRBD1 (5 bases). The germline gives CDR1 MNHEY, CDR2 SVGAGI. The CDR3 has 14 amino acids. Trimming took 6 bases from V and 5 from J, leaving 16 bases between them. CDR3 loop: CASRPQGLAETQYF. The CDR3 coding sequence is TGTGCCAGCAGACCTCAGGGTTTGGCGGAGACCCAGTACTTC.

This clonotype showed up many times. The chain carries TRBV7-9 and TRBJ2-1; 9 bases fit TRBD2. J was trimmed by 6 bases and V by 3 bases; bases with no gene match: 0. The germline gives CDR1 SEHNR, CDR2 FQNEAQ (reference sequence). The CDR3 runs 13 residues. The CDR3 sequence is CASSFSGSNEQFF. The DNA of the CDR3 is TGTGCCAGCAGCTTTAGCGGGAGCAATGAGCAGTTCTTC.

This sequence joins TRBV7-9 and TRBJ1-5, with 8 bases fitting TRBD1. The CDR3 covers 15 residues. CDR1 SEHNR and CDR2 FQNEAQ come from the germline V gene (reference sequence). The V gene end was trimmed by 5 bases and the J gene end by 4 bases; junction bases not matched to a gene: 7. The CDR3 loop reads CASSPGTGENQPQHF. The CDR3 bases are TGTGCCAGCAGCCCCGGGACAGGCGAAAATCAGCCCCAGCATTTT.

This clonotype was observed a handful of times. The J gene is TRBJ1-2, the V gene TRBV20-1; no firm D call. The CDR3 contains 14 residues. Trimming stripped 4 bases from V and 8 bases from J, with 20 bases between. Looked up from germline, CDR1 is DFQATT and CDR2 is SNEGSKA (reference sequence). Written as DNA, the CDR3 is TGCAGTGCTATCCCCAACACCTCGCCGGAGGGCTACACCTTC. Translating gives CSAIPNTSPEGYTF.

This chain links TRBV7-8 with TRBJ2-2, with D perhaps TRBD2 (7 bases). V lost 4 bases to trimming and J lost 5 bases, with 20 bases between them. This CDR3 spans 17 amino acids. Germline V lookup: CDR1 SGHVS, CDR2 FQNEAQ. CDR3 sequence reads: CASSYHREGGGTGELFF. The CDR3 coding sequence is TGTGCCAGCAGCTATCACAGGGAGGGAGGAGGGACCGGGGAGCTGTTTTTT.

This clonotype was found a few times. The V and J genes are TRBV4-1 and TRBJ1-4; D is unresolved. V was pared by 0 bases and J by 8 bases, with 7 bases between. From germline, CDR1 is MGHRA and CDR2 YSYEKL. CDR3 size: 13 residues. The CDR3 reads CASSQDPGEKLFF. For the CDR3, the DNA is TGCGCCAGCAGCCAAGACCCAGGAGAAAAACTGTTTTTT.

The table lists this clonotype with a count of one. The rearrangement links TRBV28 to TRBJ1-1; tentatively, D is TRBD1 (5 bases). V gave up 5 bases and J gave up 2 bases, with 12 bases separating them. This CDR3 region has 14 residues. Germline loops: CDR1 MDHEN, CDR2 SYDVKM. This CDR3 reads CASSVQEYNTEAFF. Here the CDR3 DNA reads TGTGCCAGCAGTGTACAGGAATATAACACTGAAGCTTTCTTT. The entire variable domain, with the rest obtained from reference TRBV28 and TRBJ1-1, is as follows: DVKVTQSSRYLVKRTGEKVFLECVQDMDHENMFWYRQDPGLGLRLIYFSYDVKMKEKGDIPEGYSVSREKKERFSLILESASTNQTSMYLCASSVQEYNTEAFFGQGTRLTVV.

This clonotype was seen a handful of times. This chain joins TRBV7-9 and TRBJ1-2; weak D call: TRBD1 (5 bases). Trimming shortened V by 2 bases and J by 8 bases, and 12 bases separated the two germline ends. This CDR3 has 13 amino acids. Germline V gene sequence: CDR1 SEHNR, CDR2 FQNEAQ (reference sequence). The chain's CDR3 is CASSLWDGEGYTF. CDR3 DNA sequence: TGTGCCAGCAGCTTATGGGACGGAGAAGGCTACACCTTC. Combining the CDR3 with reference TRBV7-9 and TRBJ1-2 gives the whole variable domain DTGVSQNPRHKITKRGQNVTFRCDPISEHNRLYWYRQTLGQGPEFLTYFQNEAQLEKSRLLSDRFSAERPKGSFSTLEIQRTEQGDSAMYLCASSLWDGEGYTFGSGTRLTVV.

This rearrangement joins TRBV19 to TRBJ2-1; D perhaps matches TRBD2 (6 bases). Germline loops: CDR1 LNHDA, CDR2 SQIVND (reference sequence). The V end lost 8 bases, the J end lost 6 bases, and 23 bases lay between the germline ends. The CDR3 is 16 amino acids. In nucleotides, the CDR3 is TGTGCCAGTCAACCTCTCACGGGAGTTCCTGGCAATGAGCAGTTCTTC. It is translated as CASQPLTGVPGNEQFF.

The chain carries TRBV14 and TRBJ2-4; D tentatively fits TRBD1 or TRBD2 (6 bases each). The V end lost 6 bases, the J end lost 1 base, and 22 bases lay between the germline ends. The CDR3 consists of 18 residues. Per germline, CDR1 SGHDN and CDR2 FVKESK. This CDR3 is CASRPPQGTSEAKNIQYF. CDR3 bases: TGTGCCAGCAGACCCCCTCAGGGGACTTCCGAGGCCAAAAACATTCAGTACTTC.

This clonotype appeared once. The rearrangement links TRBV19 to TRBJ2-7; a weak D match, TRBD1 (6 bases). Deletions cut 5 bases from V and 4 bases from J, with 12 bases between. The CDR3 totals 13 residues. CDR1 and CDR2 (germline): LNHDA, SQIVND (reference sequence). CDR3 loop: CASSQGYFYEQYF. DNA of the CDR3: TGTGCCAGTAGTCAGGGGTACTTTTACGAGCAGTACTTC.

Many counts were recorded for this clonotype. The rearrangement joins TRBV24-1 to TRBJ2-7; D ambiguous. Trimming pared 4 bases from V and 0 bases from J, leaving 0 bases between. The CDR3 length is 11 residues. Germline CDR1 and CDR2: KGHDR and SFDVKD. CDR3 DNA sequence: TGTGCCACCAGTGACTCCTACGAGCAGTACTTC. Translated: CATSDSYEQYF.

A single count supports this clonotype. The genes are TRBV5-5 and TRBJ2-7; TRBD1 matches at 9 bases. Looked up from germline, CDR1 is SGHKS and CDR2 is YYEKEE (reference sequence). V shed 4 bases, J shed 2 bases, and the junction held 4 bases outside the gene matches. The CDR3 totals 14 residues. CDR3: CASSRGQGAYEQYF. CDR3 coding DNA: TGTGCCAGCAGCCGGGGACAGGGCGCCTACGAGCAGTACTTC.

This clonotype was found many times. The chain carries TRBV7-9 and TRBJ2-3, with TRBD1 as a possible D gene (6 bases). The V end lost 5 bases, the J end lost 0 bases, and 12 bases lay between the germline ends. This CDR3 region has 15 residues. Germline CDR1 reads SEHNR; CDR2 reads FQNEAQ (reference sequence). The DNA of the CDR3 is TGTGCCAGCAGCCTCGGACAGACTAGCACAGATACGCAGTATTTT. Protein sequence: CASSLGQTSTDTQYF.

The V call is TRBV7-6, the J call TRBJ2-3, with 9 bases lining up with TRBD2. Trimming at V came to 2 bases and at J to 0 bases, leaving 6 bases not matched to a gene. The germline gives CDR1 SGHVS, CDR2 FNYEAQ. CDR3 length: 17 residues. The CDR3 DNA is TGTGCCAGCAGCTTACGGGCTAGCGGGACTAGCACAGATACGCAGTATTTT. Protein product: CASSLRASGTSTDTQYF. The full variable domain, with the rest looked up from reference TRBV7-6 and TRBJ2-3, is GAGVSQSPRYKVTKRGQDVALRCDPISGHVSLYWYRQALGQGPEFLTYFNYEAQQDKSGLPNDRFSAERPEGSISTLTIQRTEQRDSAMYRCASSLRASGTSTDTQYFGPGTRLTVL.

This clonotype was recorded a few times. The V gene is TRBV20-1, the J gene TRBJ2-7, with a possible D match to TRBD2 (5 bases). Trimming shortened V by 6 bases and J by 1 base, and 19 bases separated the two germline ends. Germline CDR1 is DFQATT and CDR2 is SNEGSKA (reference sequence). CDR3 length: 15 amino acids. The CDR3 reads CSAPLVSGSSYEQYF. CDR3 DNA: TGCAGTGCCCCCCTGGTGAGCGGATCGTCCTACGAGCAGTACTTC.

There are many counts of this clonotype. The chain joins TRBV5-4 to TRBJ2-2; D unclear. The CDR3 consists of 17 residues. CDR1 and CDR2 from the germline V gene are SGHNT and YYREEE (reference sequence). The V end lost 2 bases, the J end lost 2 bases, and 16 bases lay between the germline ends. In nucleotides, the CDR3 is TGTGCCAGCAGCTTTAAGGCCGGCAAGGGAAACACCGGGGAGCTGTTTTTT. It is translated as CASSFKAGKGNTGELFF. Together with reference TRBV5-4 and TRBJ2-2, the CDR3 gives the full variable domain: ETGVTQSPTHLIKTRGQQVTLRCSSQSGHNTVSWYQQALGQGPQFIFQYYREEENGRGNFPPRFSGLQFPNYSSELNVNALELDDSALYLCASSFKAGKGNTGELFFGEGSRLTVL.

This clonotype appeared a few times. The chain joins TRBV15 to TRBJ1-2, with 9 bases aligning to TRBD1. CDR3 size: 13 residues. Germline CDR1 and CDR2: LNHNV and YYDKDF (reference sequence). V shed 11 bases, J shed 1 base, and the junction held 5 bases outside the gene matches. CDR3 loop: CASGQGFNYGYTF. In nucleotides, the CDR3 is TGTGCCTCAGGACAGGGGTTTAACTATGGCTACACCTTC.

The chain carries TRBV7-9 and TRBJ1-2; 8 bases agree with TRBD1. Germline CDR1 SEHNR, CDR2 FQNEAQ (reference sequence). This CDR3 region has 15 residues. Trimming took 1 base from V and 9 from J; bases not matched to a gene: 10. DNA for the CDR3: TGTGCCAGCAGCTTAGTAGGGGACAGGACTATGAGCTACACCTTC. It codes for CASSLVGDRTMSYTF.

The J gene is TRBJ2-5, the V gene TRBV6-2 or TRBV6-3; perhaps TRBD1 as D (5 bases). This CDR3 is 14 amino acids long. Trimming removed 2 bases from V and 3 bases from J, with 10 bases in between. Germline V CDR1 and CDR2: MNHEY, SVGEGT. The CDR3 region is CASSYANRKETQYF. In DNA, the CDR3 is TGTGCCAGCAGTTACGCTAACAGGAAAGAGACCCAGTACTTC.

The chain recombines TRBV7-9 with TRBJ2-7, with 7 bases fitting TRBD1. The CDR3 has 15 amino acids. V lost 5 bases and J lost 5; bases outside the gene matches: 12. CDR1 is SEHNR and CDR2 is FQNEAQ in the germline V gene (reference sequence). CDR3 bases: TGTGCCAGCAGCCTACAGACAGGGAGACGAGACGAGCAGTACTTC. This codes for CASSLQTGRRDEQYF. The variable domain in full, completed from reference TRBV7-9 and TRBJ2-7, reads DTGVSQNPRHKITKRGQNVTFRCDPISEHNRLYWYRQTLGQGPEFLTYFQNEAQLEKSRLLSDRFSAERPKGSFSTLEIQRTEQGDSAMYLCASSLQTGRRDEQYFGPGTRLTVT.